This TCR beta chain was recovered during a study of shared clonotypes between healthy human individuals. The study, taken as a whole, reports: Sequencing depth was a factor that was expected to affect clonotype sharing among donors. Sampling covered nothing but blood. Tissue TCR repertoires likely differ from those found in blood.

HIV-negative, healthy adults without recent acute infections or vaccinations were the donors. To note about this clone: Its antigen remains unknown. A junction end diverges from the germline sequence, so it may reflect a read error.

The CDR3 extends over 16 amino acids. Germline CDR1 SGHAT, CDR2 FQNNGV. Running of the assay took place at deep level. The protocol was immunoSEQ multiplex PCR, while the TCRdb copy is restricted to in-frame clones and leaves out a portion. The sample gives fewer than 650,000 clones, over 65% of which show up once; around 13% is in the top ten. The sequence derives from a woman in her forties in good health. Some clones in this sample may be carry-over from other donors' samples. Source material: PBMCs. The V gene is TRBV11-2, the J gene TRBJ2-3; 7 bases are shared with TRBD1. The CDR3 DNA sequence: TGTGCCGGCAGCCCGCTGAAGGGACAGTACACAGATACGCAGTATTTT. Its protein is CAGSPLKGQYTDTQYF.